The T cell receptor beta chain described here comes from a study of immune heterogeneity within non-small cell lung tumors. The study's findings and limits: Recurrence of the same dominant CDR3 beta clonotypes was seen across tumor sites within a patient, and site-unique high-frequency clones were present alongside them.

This clonotype is deemed medium-sized. Its antigen is not identified. Template came from bulk tumor genomic DNA, at 600 ng per sample. Multiple widely separated biopsies were taken from each primary tumor at surgery. Curative operations were performed on patients who had untreated, newly diagnosed non-small cell lung cancer. Germline values: CDR1 MNHNS, CDR2 SASEGT. The V end was cut by 5 bases, the J end by 2 bases, with 14 bases between. The CDR3 spans 15 residues. TCR beta CDR3 was amplified by multiplex PCR using 32 V and 13 J primers. TCRdb analysed the multiplex PCR reads with MiXCR anew, one entry per CDR3 protein. Among fewer than 5,500 distinct CDR3 sequences, approximately 30% were seen once, and the ten largest hold around a fifth.

The receptor was derived from a woman between 45 and 65 years old with non-small cell lung cancer. The rearrangement uses TRBV6-1 and TRBJ2-3; no definite D call. Sequenced input: lung tumor tissue. The CDR3 sequence is CASSTPAANTDTQYF. The CDR3 DNA sequence: TGTGCCAGCAGTACCCCTGCCGCGAACACAGATACGCAGTATTTT.